These 2 T cell receptor beta chains were all obtained from the same sample, sequenced in a study of T cell repertoires in cytomegalovirus infection. Which antigens these TCRs recognize remains unknown. TCRdb passed the reads through MiXCR, listing each CDR3 protein once. The data show approximately 730,000 distinct CDR3 sequences, 25% to 30% seen once. The sequenced sample was cultured CD8+ T cells from PBMCs, obtained from culture after CMV antigen stimulation. The source of these receptors is a human donor in good health (CMV status not recorded). Some clones in this sample may be carry-over from other donors' samples.

The chain links TRBV12-3 or TRBV12-4 to TRBJ1-2, with D possibly TRBD1 on 5 matching bases. The CDR3 is made up of 14 amino acids. V dropped 3 bases and J dropped 2 bases, with 10 bases sitting between them. Here the CDR3 DNA reads TGTGCCAGCAGTTTTGCCGGGACGAACTATGGCTACACCTTC. It translates to CASSFAGTNYGYTF.

This CDR3 reads CASILQGSGYGYTF. The CDR3, as DNA: TGTGCCAGCATACTACAGGGGAGCGGCTATGGCTACACCTTC. The V and J genes are TRBV6-1 and TRBJ1-2; 7 nucleotides agree with TRBD1. Germline CDR1 MNHNS, CDR2 SASEGT. The CDR3 sequence is 14 residues long. V lost 7 bases and J lost 4; bases outside the gene matches: 9.